The following is a TCR beta chain sequence with its context. Samples held about 1-11 million cryopreserved PBMC before DNA extraction. Version v3.0 of the immunoSEQ assay was performed at survey level. TCRdb's copy holds only in-frame clones and misses some; the assay was immunoSEQ multiplex PCR. The sample lists around 20,000 clones, 80% to 85% occurring once. The CDR3 length is 14 residues. V gave up 5 bases and J gave up 0 bases, with 10 bases separating them. The germline V gene has CDR1 SEHNR and CDR2 FQNEAQ (reference sequence). The entry originates in a study of long-term antiretroviral therapy in people with HIV.

The sequence was collected from a woman aged 25 to 39 with HIV. The material sequenced was unsorted PBMCs, taken 0.2 years after starting antiretroviral therapy. The chain couples TRBV7-9 to TRBJ2-5; D remains ambiguous. CDR3 sequence: CASSGPNYQETQYF. CDR3 bases: TGTGCCAGCAGCGGCCCTAATTACCAAGAGACCCAGTACTTC.